This is a list of T cell receptor beta chains from one sample in a study of blood T cell repertoires in COVID-19. Sequenced by immunoSEQ multiplex PCR; TCRdb stores in-frame clones only, minus some. The sample holds under 400,000 clones, nearly 90% seen once. The sample comprised peripheral blood. The receptor source for this set is a man aged 18 to 30 with active or convalescent COVID-19. CDR3s include the opening cysteine and the closing phenylalanine or tryptophan. The order of the fields is J gene, clone size, V gene, D gene, CDR3 protein, CDR3 DNA. A D gene is named only where the DNA matches it firmly. Size is stated for part of the rows, as once, few or many counts, or as a class when the clone is expanded.

TRBJ1-4 | NA | TRBV18 | TRBD1 | CASSPQGAREKLFF | TGTGCCAGCTCACCCCAGGGGGCCAGGGAAAAACTGTTTTTT
TRBJ2-7 | NA | TRBV7-2 | NA | CASSYYRDSYEQYF | TGTGCCAGCAGCTATTACCGGGATTCCTACGAGCAGTACTTC
TRBJ2-7 | NA | TRBV12-3/TRBV12-4 | NA | CASSFQSYEQYF | TGTGCCAGCAGTTTCCAATCCTACGAGCAGTACTTC
TRBJ2-2 | NA | TRBV7-9 | TRBD1 | CASSFRDRVNTGELFF | TGTGCCAGCAGCTTCCGGGACAGAGTTAACACCGGGGAGCTGTTTTTT
TRBJ1-2 | NA | TRBV7-2 | NA | CASTPGYDGYTF | TGTGCCAGCACCCCGGGGTACGATGGCTACACCTTC
TRBJ2-5 | NA | TRBV7-2 | NA | CASIRTFWGGGETQYF | TGTGCCAGCATCCGAACCTTTTGGGGGGGCGGGGAGACCCAGTACTTC
TRBJ2-1 | NA | TRBV6-2/TRBV6-3 | NA | CASSYSGGRYNEQFF | TGTGCCAGCAGTTACTCGGGGGGACGCTACAATGAGCAGTTCTTC
TRBJ2-5 | NA | TRBV2 | TRBD1 | CASIRDSQETQYF | TGTGCCAGCATTCGGGACAGCCAAGAGACCCAGTACTTC
TRBJ1-1 | once | TRBV6-5 | TRBD1 | CASSSDRGSNTEAFF | TGTGCCAGCAGTTCCGACAGGGGGTCCAACACTGAAGCTTTCTTT
TRBJ1-6 | few | TRBV7-9 | NA | CASSRDSDFSPLHF | TGTGCCAGCAGCCGGGACTCCGATTTTTCACCCCTCCACTTT
TRBJ1-1 | NA | TRBV21-1 | NA | CASSTSGDRCSASALNTEAFF | TGTGCCAGCAGCACAAGCGGGGACCGGTGCTCAGCGAGCGCCTTAAACACTGAAGCTTTCTTT
TRBJ2-3 | NA | TRBV3-1/TRBV3-2 | NA | CASSPGGATDTQYF | TGTGCCAGCAGCCCAGGTGGGGCTACAGATACGCAGTATTTT
TRBJ2-2 | NA | TRBV30 | NA | CAWSVQTGELFF | TGTGCCTGGAGTGTACAGACCGGGGAGCTGTTTTTT
TRBJ2-7 | NA | TRBV27 | TRBD1 | CASSFNRGSYEQYF | TGTGCCAGCAGTTTTAACAGGGGCTCCTACGAGCAGTACTTC
TRBJ1-5 | NA | TRBV6-5 | NA | CASSYGGVNQPQHF | TGTGCCAGCAGTTACGGGGGGGTTAATCAGCCCCAGCATTTT
TRBJ2-5 | NA | TRBV7-3 | NA | CASSQGREETQYF | TGTGCCAGCAGCCAAGGAAGGGAGGAGACCCAGTACTTC
TRBJ2-7 | NA | TRBV6-6 | TRBD2 | CASRPSGTYEQYF | TGTGCCAGCAGGCCTAGCGGGACCTACGAGCAGTACTTC
TRBJ2-6 | NA | TRBV29-1 | NA | CSVEDRRTETGANVLTF | TGCAGCGTTGAAGATCGTCGCACCGAGACTGGGGCCAACGTCCTGACTTTC
TRBJ1-2 | NA | TRBV7-8 | TRBD1 | CASSPGDRGYYGYTF | TGTGCCAGCAGCCCCGGGGACAGGGGATACTATGGCTACACCTTC
TRBJ1-5 | NA | TRBV6-2/TRBV6-3 | TRBD1 | CASSRQGATKTNQPQHF | TGTGCCAGCAGCCGACAGGGGGCCACAAAGACGAATCAGCCCCAGCATTTT
TRBJ2-7 | NA | TRBV24-1 | NA | CATSVRDTSYEQYF | TGTGCCACCAGTGTCCGGGACACCTCCTACGAGCAGTACTTC
TRBJ1-3 | few | TRBV6-5 | TRBD1 | CASSYFGQGGGNTIYF | TGTGCCAGCAGTTACTTTGGACAGGGTGGTGGAAACACCATATATTTT
TRBJ2-3 | NA | TRBV20-1 | TRBD2 | CSASRTSGGTDTQYF | TGCAGTGCTAGTCGTACTAGCGGGGGCACAGATACGCAGTATTTT